This T cell receptor (beta chain) was sequenced in a study of shared clonotypes between healthy human individuals. Study-wide background: The study enrolled a couple of women and three men aged 18 to 49. Per-donor plates numbered three CD4 naive, three CD4 memory, two CD8 naive and one CD8 memory. General study results and limits: Depth was large, yet rarefaction showed that sorted-subset sequencing was incomplete.

The method was immunoSEQ multiplex PCR; TCRdb's version includes in-frame clones alone and lacks a portion of them. This table holds about 2.2 million clones, roughly 91% found once. Naive CD8 populations comprised CD45RO-negative cells positively selected for CCR7, excluding terminally differentiated effector memory CD45RA+ cells. For this clone: Its antigen is not identified.

The V gene lost 0 bases and the J gene lost 0 bases, with 4 bases spanning the gap. The germline V gene has CDR1 SGHDT and CDR2 YYEEEE. This CDR3 contains 13 residues. Sequenced material: naive CD8+ T cells from PBMCs. This clonotype originated in a man aged 18 to 35 in good health. Some clones in this sample may be carry-over from other donors' samples. The chain links TRBV5-6 to TRBJ2-7; no clear D. CDR3: CASSLVSSYEQYF. In DNA form, the CDR3 reads TGTGCCAGCAGCTTGGTCAGCTCCTACGAGCAGTACTTC.